Listed here are 5 T cell receptor beta chains from one sample, sequenced in a study of shared clonotypes between healthy human individuals. Clones were sequenced by immunoSEQ multiplex PCR, and TCRdb holds only the in-frame ones, with some missing. Of fewer than 600,000 clones listed, 70% to 80% are singletons. What was sequenced was PBMCs. These receptors all stem from a middle-aged woman in good health. Some clones in this sample may be carry-over from other donors' samples.

The chain combines TRBV4-1 with TRBJ2-7; TRBD2 agrees at 9 bases. CDR1 MGHRA and CDR2 YSYEKL come from the germline V gene. Trimming took 1 base from V and 5 from J; bases not matched to a gene: 6. This CDR3 has 15 residues. The CDR3 DNA follows: TGCGCCAGCAGCCAAGGAGGACTAGCGAACGACGAGCAGTACTTC. Protein sequence: CASSQGGLANDEQYF.

CDR3 coding DNA: TGCGCCAGCAGCCCAAGCCGGGACTACGAGCAGTACTTC. Translated: CASSPSRDYEQYF. The chain couples TRBV5-1 to TRBJ2-7; TRBD2 might be the D (5 bases). The CDR3 is made up of 13 amino acids. The V gene's germline CDR1 is SGHRS and CDR2 YFSETQ. Deletions cut 4 bases from V and 3 bases from J, with 11 bases between.

V gene TRBV9 combines with J gene TRBJ2-3; a possible D gene is TRBD2 (5 bases). The CDR3 spans 15 residues. Germline V gene lookup returns CDR1 SGDLS and CDR2 YYNGEE. Deletions cut 1 base from V and 4 bases from J, with 13 bases between. In DNA form, the CDR3 reads TGTGCCAGCAGCGTACGCGAGGGCCTGTCAGATACGCAGTATTTT. Its protein is CASSVREGLSDTQYF. The whole variable domain, filled in from reference TRBV9 and TRBJ2-3, reads DSGVTQTPKHLITATGQRVTLRCSPRSGDLSVYWYQQSLDQGLQFLIQYYNGEERAKGNILERFSAQQFPDLHSELNLSSLELGDSALYFCASSVREGLSDTQYFGPGTRLTVL.

This clone turned up a few times. The chain joins TRBV18 to TRBJ1-3; D gene uncertain. CDR3 length: 14 residues. Per the germline V gene, CDR1 is KGHSH and CDR2 is LQKENI. The germline V and J ends were trimmed by 8 bases and 0 bases, with 11 bases remaining between them. This CDR3 reads CASEPSYSGNTIYF. The CDR3, as DNA: TGTGCCAGCGAGCCCTCGTACTCTGGAAACACCATATATTTT.

The V gene is TRBV30, the J gene TRBJ1-5; possible D gene TRBD1, 5 bases. Germline V gene sequence: CDR1 GTSNPN, CDR2 SVGIG (reference sequence). This CDR3 region has 16 residues. Trimming left V 3 bases short and J 1 base short, with 16 bases between. The chain's CDR3 is CAWSPPRGRSNQPQHF. For the CDR3, the DNA is TGTGCCTGGAGCCCCCCGCGGGGGAGAAGCAATCAGCCCCAGCATTTT.